The rows below give T cell receptor beta chains drawn from one sample of a study of CD8 T cells in ankylosing spondylitis. In TCRdb, the 5' RACE reads were re-called with MiXCR into one record per CDR3 protein. The sample lists 100,000 to 150,000 distinct CDR3 sequences; under 20% were seen once. What was sequenced was blood, either unsorted or a sorted T cell fraction (not recorded which). The receptors come from a male donor with ankylosing spondylitis. CDR3s include the opening cysteine and the closing phenylalanine or tryptophan. D genes are given only for firm matches. Expanded clones are given a class, and other clones once, few, many or no size at all.

len | abundance | d_gene | j_gene | v_gene | CDR3aa | CDR3nt
14 | few | NA | TRBJ2-7 | TRBV2 | CASPPYRGAYEQYF | TGTGCCAGCCCTCCCTATAGGGGAGCCTACGAGCAGTACTTC
17 | NA | NA | TRBJ2-2 | TRBV7-6 | CASSLAMDPRSTGELFF | TGTGCCAGCAGCTTGGCGATGGACCCACGAAGCACCGGGGAGCTGTTTTTT
16 | once | NA | TRBJ2-7 | TRBV11-2 | CASSFWAGASSYEQYF | TGTGCCAGCAGCTTTTGGGCAGGGGCGAGCTCCTACGAGCAGTACTTC
14 | NA | TRBD1 | TRBJ2-2 | TRBV28 | CASSGGQGTGELFF | TGTGCCAGCAGTGGCGGACAGGGGACCGGGGAGCTGTTTTTT
14 | few | TRBD2 | TRBJ2-1 | TRBV7-9 | CASSGRDYQVGQFF | TGTGCCAGCTCCGGGCGGGACTACCAGGTTGGGCAGTTCTTC
16 | few | TRBD2 | TRBJ2-7 | TRBV28 | CASSYPREGGNYEQYF | TGTGCCAGCAGTTATCCTCGGGAGGGCGGGAACTACGAGCAGTACTTC
17 | few | TRBD2 | TRBJ2-5 | TRBV29-1 | CSVEGPSGSPTPETQYF | TGCAGCGTTGAGGGGCCTAGCGGGAGTCCCACCCCAGAGACCCAGTACTTC
15 | few | TRBD2 | TRBJ2-3 | TRBV9 | CASSVSGSVGDTQYF | TGTGCCAGCAGCGTTAGCGGGAGTGTAGGAGATACGCAGTATTTT
14 | many | TRBD1 | TRBJ1-1 | TRBV20-1 | CSPLVGTENTEAFF | TGCAGTCCCCTAGTGGGGACAGAGAACACTGAAGCTTTCTTT
13 | few | TRBD1 | TRBJ2-1 | TRBV5-1 | CASSLDRVNEQFF | TGCGCCAGCAGCCTGGACAGGGTTAATGAGCAGTTCTTC
13 | many | NA | TRBJ2-7 | TRBV21-1 | CASSKVQGYEQYF | TGTGCCAGCAGCAAAGTTCAAGGGTACGAGCAGTACTTC
12 | many | NA | TRBJ2-1 | TRBV4-1 | CASSSQVHEQFF | TGCGCCAGCAGCAGTCAGGTCCATGAGCAGTTCTTC
14 | once | NA | TRBJ2-1 | TRBV24-1 | CATSDLPLGNEQFF | TGTGCCACCAGCGATTTGCCCCTCGGCAATGAGCAGTTCTTC
15 | NA | NA | TRBJ1-2 | TRBV7-9 | CASSLSDSSFYGYTF | TGTGCCAGCAGCTTAAGCGACAGTTCTTTCTATGGCTACACCTTC
13 | NA | NA | TRBJ2-5 | TRBV9 | CASSVSGQETQYF | TGTGCCAGCAGCGTGTCGGGCCAAGAGACCCAGTACTTC
17 | NA | NA | TRBJ1-6 | TRBV4-1 | CASSQILIQGDNSPLHF | TGCGCCAGCAGCCAAATACTAATACAGGGAGATAATTCACCCCTCCACTTT
13 | few | NA | TRBJ2-1 | TRBV30 | CAWSTASYNEQFF | TGTGCCTGGAGTACGGCCTCCTACAATGAGCAGTTCTTC
13 | few | NA | TRBJ2-7 | TRBV12-3/TRBV12-4 | CASTTMSGYEQYF | TGTGCCAGCACCACCATGTCAGGATACGAGCAGTACTTC
14 | NA | NA | TRBJ1-4 | TRBV28 | CASTPGGDDEKLFF | TGTGCCAGCACCCCCGGCGGGGATGATGAAAAACTGTTTTTT
13 | few | NA | TRBJ1-1 | TRBV7-6 | CASSQGVGTEAFF | TGTGCCAGCAGCCAAGGGGTGGGCACTGAAGCTTTCTTT
16 | NA | TRBD2 | TRBJ2-7 | TRBV7-9 | CASSWLEAGVADEQYF | TGTGCCAGCAGCTGGTTGGAAGCGGGAGTTGCGGACGAGCAGTACTTC
15 | NA | NA | TRBJ2-7 | TRBV7-9 | CASSPTRTGPYEQYF | TGTGCCAGCAGCCCGACGAGGACGGGCCCCTACGAGCAGTACTTC
15 | few | NA | TRBJ2-3 | TRBV9 | CASSEGTSLADTQYF | TGTGCCAGCAGCGAGGGGACGTCACTAGCAGATACGCAGTATTTT
15 | NA | NA | TRBJ2-7 | TRBV6-1 | CASSPKPGIVYEQYF | TGTGCCAGCAGCCCGAAACCGGGTATCGTCTACGAGCAGTACTTC
15 | NA | NA | TRBJ2-7 | TRBV9 | CASSAGGVPLYEQYF | TGTGCCAGCAGCGCAGGGGGGGTTCCCCTCTACGAGCAGTACTTC
18 | many | TRBD2 | TRBJ2-3 | TRBV7-7 | CASSRLAGGPVAADTQYF | TGTGCTAGCAGCCGACTAGCGGGAGGGCCGGTTGCTGCAGATACGCAGTATTTT
12 | few | NA | TRBJ2-7 | TRBV7-9 | CASSLQLAEQYF | TGTGCCAGCAGCTTACAACTGGCCGAGCAGTACTTC
13 | NA | TRBD1 | TRBJ2-2 | TRBV24-1 | CATGTGYTGELFF | TGTGCCACCGGGACAGGGTACACCGGGGAGCTGTTTTTT
14 | NA | TRBD1 | TRBJ2-5 | TRBV9 | CASSGGQGQETQYF | TGTGCCAGCAGCGGCGGACAGGGCCAAGAGACCCAGTACTTC
18 | few | TRBD2 | TRBJ2-2 | TRBV7-6 | CASRLGLAVQSGAGELFF | TGTGCCAGCAGACTGGGACTAGCGGTCCAAAGCGGGGCCGGGGAGCTGTTTTTT
16 | many | NA | TRBJ2-7 | TRBV29-1 | CSVEDSRPRGGPEQYF | TGCAGCGTTGAAGATTCCCGCCCGAGGGGTGGACCCGAGCAGTACTTC
14 | NA | NA | TRBJ2-2 | TRBV19 | CASSIGQNTGELFF | TGTGCCAGTAGTATAGGGCAGAACACCGGGGAGCTGTTTTTT
15 | few | NA | TRBJ2-1 | TRBV4-1 | CASSHRISSYNEQFF | TGCGCCAGCAGCCATAGAATAAGCTCCTACAATGAGCAGTTCTTC
17 | NA | TRBD2 | TRBJ2-1 | TRBV11-2 | CASSLGLLAGAYNEQFF | TGTGCCAGCAGCTTAGGCCTACTAGCGGGAGCCTACAATGAGCAGTTCTTC
14 | NA | NA | TRBJ1-1 | TRBV5-5 | CASTSRGANTEAFF | TGTGCCAGCACCTCGCGGGGGGCGAACACTGAAGCTTTCTTT
14 | few | NA | TRBJ1-1 | TRBV11-2 | CASSLGEANTEAFF | TGTGCCAGCAGCTTGGGTGAGGCGAACACTGAAGCTTTCTTT
14 | few | NA | TRBJ2-7 | TRBV28 | CASSLRTNTYEQYF | TGTGCCAGCAGTTTAAGGACAAACACCTACGAGCAGTACTTC
11 | NA | NA | TRBJ1-3 | TRBV5-4 | CASSWGNTIYF | TGTGCCAGCAGCTGGGGAAACACCATATATTTT
13 | few | TRBD2 | TRBJ2-5 | TRBV10-3 | CAISERGGETQYF | TGTGCCATCAGTGAGAGGGGAGGGGAGACCCAGTACTTC
15 | NA | NA | TRBJ2-4 | TRBV7-9 | CASSLTGLAKNIQYF | TGTGCCAGCAGCTTAACAGGGCTAGCCAAAAACATTCAGTACTTC
16 | NA | TRBD1 | TRBJ2-1 | TRBV5-1 | CASRMIGTESYNEQFF | TGCGCCAGCAGAATGATAGGGACAGAGTCCTACAATGAGCAGTTCTTC
16 | NA | TRBD2 | TRBJ2-1 | TRBV5-1 | CASSDRWNSGSNEQFF | TGCGCCAGCAGCGACCGGTGGAATAGCGGGAGTAATGAGCAGTTCTTC
13 | NA | NA | TRBJ2-2 | TRBV6-4 | CASSDKNTGELFF | TGTGCCAGCAGTGACAAGAACACCGGGGAGCTGTTTTTT
13 | many | NA | TRBJ2-7 | TRBV29-1 | CSVERGGSYEQYF | TGCAGCGTTGAAAGGGGGGGGTCCTACGAGCAGTACTTC
15 | NA | NA | TRBJ2-3 | TRBV20-1 | CSARGGGQNTDTQYF | TGCAGTGCTAGGGGGGGGGGACAGAACACAGATACGCAGTATTTT
14 | few | NA | TRBJ2-4 | TRBV28 | CASSPLVAKNIQYF | TGTGCCAGCAGCCCTCTCGTCGCCAAAAACATCCAGTACTTC
12 | NA | TRBD1 | TRBJ2-7 | TRBV7-9 | CASSKQGVEQYF | TGTGCCAGCAGCAAACAGGGGGTCGAGCAGTACTTC
15 | NA | NA | TRBJ2-1 | TRBV12-3/TRBV12-4 | CASRAGSSSYNEQFF | TGTGCCAGCAGGGCCGGGTCAAGCTCCTACAATGAGCAGTTCTTC
17 | NA | TRBD2 | TRBJ2-1 | TRBV5-1 | CASSLALRLAGTNEQFF | TGCGCCAGCAGCTTGGCCCTTCGACTAGCGGGGACTAATGAGCAGTTCTTC
14 | NA | NA | TRBJ1-5 | TRBV7-9 | CASSIPGPNQPQHF | TGTGCCAGCAGCATTCCCGGGCCGAATCAGCCCCAGCATTTT